The 8 T cell receptor beta chains reported below all come from one sample, sequenced in a study of T cells in Graves' hyperthyroidism and ophthalmopathy (dated by TCRdb to between 2018 and 2021). The library was prepared using multiplex PCR. TCRdb records Illumina HiSeq 2000 as the sequencer. The TCR beta CDR3 regions were amplified from the RNA transcripts. A first-round RT-PCR of the TCR CDR3 used the HTBI primer set with the Qiagen OneStep RT-PCR kit. TCRdb handled the public reads itself, with Q25 trimming in fastp and clone calling in MiXCR, and kept productive beta chains. One record per CDR3 amino acid sequence lists the most common genes and DNA. Across this sample there are some 700,000 distinct CDR3 sequences, with around 16% seen only once. The ten biggest clones cover around 15% of the sample. Sample: blood. The receptor source for this set is a man in his fifties with Graves' hyperthyroidism.

This clonotype was detected ten times or more. One end of the junction is discordant with germline, which a read error may explain. V usage is TRBV2 and J usage is TRBJ1-6; no clear D. The germline gives CDR1 SNHLY, CDR2 FYNNEI. This CDR3 spans 15 amino acids. The CDR3 coding sequence is TGTGCCACCAGTCCCTGGACGGCGAGGGAGTCACCCCTCCACTTT. Protein: CATSPWTARESPLHF.

This clonotype was recorded a few times. This chain joins TRBV24-1 and TRBJ1-1; TRBD1 might be the D (6 bases). Trimming took 10 bases from V and 1 from J, leaving 9 bases between them. This CDR3 is built from 12 residues. Looked up from germline, CDR1 is KGHDR and CDR2 is SFDVKD. The CDR3 DNA reads as TGTGCCACGGCGGGACAGAACACTGAAGCTTTCTTT. Its translation: CATAGQNTEAFF.

This clonotype was observed a handful of times. The rearrangement links TRBV28 to TRBJ1-5; TRBD1 is a possible D gene (6 bases). CDR1 is MDHEN and CDR2 is SYDVKM in the germline V gene. The CDR3 is made up of 15 amino acids. V lost 6 bases and J 5 bases, leaving 17 bases between the germline ends. The chain's CDR3 is CASSTPGGPDQPQHF. The DNA of the CDR3 is TGTGCCAGCAGCACCCCGGGGGGCCCCGATCAGCCCCAGCATTTT.

The table lists this clonotype with a few counts. This sequence joins TRBV30 and TRBJ2-3, with 9 bases fitting TRBD2. With V trimmed by 5 bases and J by 4 bases, 10 bases remained unmatched. Germline values: CDR1 GTSNPN, CDR2 SVGIG (reference sequence). This CDR3 has 15 residues. CDR3 DNA: TGTGCCTGGCTAGCTAGCGGGAAGGTGCCAGATACGCAGTATTTT. Amino acids: CAWLASGKVPDTQYF.

The chain couples TRBV6-5 to TRBJ2-6, with D hard to call. The CDR3 extends over 15 amino acids. CDR1 and CDR2 from the germline V gene are MNHEY and SVGAGI. The germline V and J ends were trimmed by 4 bases and 2 bases, with 9 bases remaining between them. The CDR3 loop reads CASSSTTTGANVLTF. For the CDR3, the DNA is TGTGCCAGCAGTTCTACTACTACTGGGGCCAACGTCCTGACTTTC.

This rearrangement joins TRBV3-1 to TRBJ2-1; D is perhaps TRBD1 (5 bases). V was pared by 2 bases and J by 10 bases, with 12 bases between. The germline V gene has CDR1 LGHDT and CDR2 YNNKEL (reference sequence). CDR3 length: 13 residues. The CDR3 bases are TGTGCCAGCAGCCAAATAACAAGGGGAGAGCAGTTCTTC. Translated, it gives CASSQITRGEQFF.

This clonotype was observed many times. V and J are TRBV20-1 and TRBJ1-6; D remains unclear. This CDR3 region has 14 residues. Germline loops: CDR1 DFQATT, CDR2 SNEGSKA (reference sequence). V dropped 0 bases and J dropped 0 bases, with 3 bases sitting between them. The CDR3 region is CSARESSYNSPLHF. The DNA of the CDR3 is TGCAGTGCTAGAGAGAGCTCCTATAATTCACCCCTCCACTTT.

The chain has TRBV11-2 and TRBJ1-2, with 7 bases matching TRBD1. The ends lost 2 bases at V and 6 bases at J; junction bases unmatched: 3. The CDR3 has 13 residues. The germline V gene has CDR1 SGHAT and CDR2 FQNNGV. The CDR3 sequence: CASSLNRGHGYTF. The CDR3 DNA reads TGTGCCAGCAGCTTAAACAGGGGCCATGGCTACACCTTC.